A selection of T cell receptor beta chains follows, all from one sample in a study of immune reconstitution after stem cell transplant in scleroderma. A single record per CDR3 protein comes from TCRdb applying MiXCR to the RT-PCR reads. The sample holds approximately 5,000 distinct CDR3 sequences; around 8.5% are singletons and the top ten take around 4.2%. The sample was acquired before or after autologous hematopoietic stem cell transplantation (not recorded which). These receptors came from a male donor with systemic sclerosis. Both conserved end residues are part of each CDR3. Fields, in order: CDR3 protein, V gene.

cdr3_aa: CASSQVRGPGAEAFF
v_call: TRBV3-1

cdr3_aa: CSAAGTSGINEQFF
v_call: TRBV20-1

cdr3_aa: CASRSSGTPNF
v_call: TRBV6-6

cdr3_aa: CASSLQGGETQYF
v_call: TRBV13

cdr3_aa: CASSLVPLTNLNTEAFF
v_call: TRBV5-1

cdr3_aa: CAISQSSGGPTDTQYF
v_call: TRBV10-3

cdr3_aa: CASSSHGWPSNTDTQYF
v_call: TRBV7-9

cdr3_aa: CASSFNRGLETGELFF
v_call: TRBV5-5

cdr3_aa: CASSLARPAEETQYF
v_call: TRBV7-2

cdr3_aa: CASSYSRPAGAFSGNTIYF
v_call: TRBV6-5

cdr3_aa: CASRSRTEAFF
v_call: TRBV6-2/TRBV6-3

cdr3_aa: CASSIAGVGTEAFF
v_call: TRBV19

cdr3_aa: CASSQERVGAQYF
v_call: TRBV4-3

cdr3_aa: CASSPGEDTSEQYF
v_call: TRBV18

cdr3_aa: CSVKGGTQETQYF
v_call: TRBV29-1

cdr3_aa: CASSELARSTDTQYF
v_call: TRBV2

cdr3_aa: CASSFTGSVGVGFF
v_call: TRBV27

cdr3_aa: CASSGSSYEQYF
v_call: TRBV6-1

cdr3_aa: CASSFQGPNQPQHF
v_call: TRBV6-5

cdr3_aa: CASSSPGQIKEELFF
v_call: TRBV7-2

cdr3_aa: CASSVTSGTYNEQFF
v_call: TRBV7-2

cdr3_aa: CASSPDSLLGTQYF
v_call: TRBV7-2

cdr3_aa: CASSLEQSRGTDTQYF
v_call: TRBV7-6

cdr3_aa: CASSLRQAQHF
v_call: TRBV5-1

cdr3_aa: CSVEPQTGTDTQYF
v_call: TRBV29-1

cdr3_aa: CSASNSGRQYEQYF
v_call: TRBV20-1

cdr3_aa: CSAGSTNEKLFF
v_call: TRBV29-1

cdr3_aa: CASRVQPAETQYF
v_call: TRBV2

cdr3_aa: CASSRRPGQGTEAFF
v_call: TRBV7-6

cdr3_aa: CATSRARANTEAFF
v_call: TRBV15

cdr3_aa: CASSGSGALYEQYF
v_call: TRBV18

cdr3_aa: CASSDPRLNTGELFF
v_call: TRBV7-3

cdr3_aa: CASSRLRAGGSSYEQYF
v_call: TRBV3-1

cdr3_aa: CASTKEEGSLNTEAFF
v_call: TRBV9

cdr3_aa: CASSSGQGNTGELFF
v_call: TRBV4-3

cdr3_aa: CARRWECRSSNLYEQYF
v_call: TRBV4-2

cdr3_aa: CATGPPLSQMAFF
v_call: TRBV15

cdr3_aa: CSVDPLLADNEQFF
v_call: TRBV29-1

cdr3_aa: CAGRLAGGYTDTQYF
v_call: TRBV12-3/TRBV12-4

cdr3_aa: CSGSLQGGDTEAFF
v_call: TRBV29-1

cdr3_aa: CASSQEWSLAGVAHEQYF
v_call: TRBV4-2

cdr3_aa: CSARGSGGEVYNEQFF
v_call: TRBV20-1

cdr3_aa: CASSVTGNGYEQYF
v_call: TRBV11-2

cdr3_aa: CASGDYRDNQPQHF
v_call: TRBV7-9

cdr3_aa: CASSFGRLNEQFF
v_call: TRBV28

cdr3_aa: CASTLGTSGLAKNIQYF
v_call: TRBV7-2

cdr3_aa: CASSSQGANTEAFF
v_call: TRBV27

cdr3_aa: CASSAQGTINQPQHF
v_call: TRBV9

cdr3_aa: CASSAGGAGFTDTQYF
v_call: TRBV5-1

cdr3_aa: CASNPGGRKAYEQYF
v_call: TRBV28

cdr3_aa: CASTISGGLNEQFF
v_call: TRBV5-1

cdr3_aa: CASSPSPGTGELFF
v_call: TRBV5-6

cdr3_aa: CASSPAGGANYEQYF
v_call: TRBV7-2

cdr3_aa: CASSIGGREAFF
v_call: TRBV12-3/TRBV12-4

cdr3_aa: CASSLGLAGINEQFF
v_call: TRBV7-2

cdr3_aa: CASSPEGLADTQYF
v_call: TRBV5-1

cdr3_aa: CASSQDLGNEQFF
v_call: TRBV3-1

cdr3_aa: CSARGFSNRGIDNEQFF
v_call: TRBV20-1

cdr3_aa: CSKRGDTDTQYF
v_call: TRBV29-1